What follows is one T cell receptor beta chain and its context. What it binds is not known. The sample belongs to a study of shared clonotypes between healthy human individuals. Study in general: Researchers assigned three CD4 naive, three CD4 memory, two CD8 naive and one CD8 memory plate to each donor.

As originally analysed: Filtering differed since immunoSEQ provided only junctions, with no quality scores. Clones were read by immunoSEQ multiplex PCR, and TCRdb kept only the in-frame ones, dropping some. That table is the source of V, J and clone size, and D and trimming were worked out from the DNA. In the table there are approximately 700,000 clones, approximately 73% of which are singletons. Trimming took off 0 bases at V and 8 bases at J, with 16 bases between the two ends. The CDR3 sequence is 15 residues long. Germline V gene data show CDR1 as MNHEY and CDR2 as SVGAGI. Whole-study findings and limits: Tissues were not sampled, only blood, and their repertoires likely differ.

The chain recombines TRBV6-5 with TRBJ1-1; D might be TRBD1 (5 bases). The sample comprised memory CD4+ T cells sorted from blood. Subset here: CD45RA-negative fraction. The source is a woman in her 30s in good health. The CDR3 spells CASSYSATPGVEAFF. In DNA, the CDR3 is TGTGCCAGCAGTTACTCGGCCACCCCGGGGGTCGAAGCTTTCTTT.